This is a list of T cell receptor beta chains from one sample in a study of blood T cells in healthy people across ages. MiXCR was run by TCRdb on the 5' RACE reads, yielding one entry per CDR3 protein. The sample carries 650,000 or so distinct CDR3 sequences, roughly half recorded once. Sequenced material: blood. The receptor source for this set is a woman of 80 years or more in good health. The CDR3 runs from the conserved cysteine through the conserved F or W. The order of the fields is V gene, CDR3 length, D gene, J gene, clone size, CDR3 DNA, CDR3 protein. A D gene is named only where the DNA matches it firmly. Size values are once, few and many counts, or a class for expanded clones, and some rows have none.

TRBV28	16	TRBD2	TRBJ2-1	many	TGTGCCACAATTGGACCCAGCGGGGGGGCCCACAATGAGCAGTTCTTC	CATIGPSGGAHNEQFF
TRBV20-1	17	TRBD2	TRBJ2-1	many	TGCAGTGCTAGAGACCCCTTAACTAGCGGGGGAGAGAATGAGCAGTTCTTC	CSARDPLTSGGENEQFF
TRBV7-2	14	NA	TRBJ2-1	many	TGTGCCAGCATCTCCGGCGCCAACCACAATGAGCAGTTCTTC	CASISGANHNEQFF
TRBV6-5	14	NA	TRBJ1-2	many	TGTGCCAGCAGTTACTCGACACCGGTTTATGGCTACACCTTC	CASSYSTPVYGYTF
TRBV5-6	14	NA	TRBJ1-1	NA	TGTGCCAGCAGCTTCAGGACGGTGAACACTGAAGCTTTCTTT	CASSFRTVNTEAFF
TRBV12-3/TRBV12-4	15	NA	TRBJ1-2	NA	TGTGCCAGCAGTGCTCGGGGGGGCGCTAACTATGGCCACACCTTC	CASSARGGANYGHTF
TRBV6-2/TRBV6-3	13	NA	TRBJ2-5	NA	TGTGCCAGCAGTCCGACTTACCAAGAGATCCAGTACTTC	CASSPTYQEIQYF
TRBV7-9	14	NA	TRBJ2-3	few	TGTGCCAGCAGGTCTTCGGGGGCGGGAGATACGCAGTATTTT	CASRSSGAGDTQYF
TRBV13	17	TRBD2	TRBJ2-7	once	TGTGCCAGCAGCTTATCCCGCGGGACTAGCAGAACCTACGAGCAGTACTTC	CASSLSRGTSRTYEQYF
TRBV4-1	12	NA	TRBJ1-2	NA	TGCGCCAGCAGCCAAGACGTGGGGCACTACACCTTC	CASSQDVGHYTF
TRBV7-9	15	NA	TRBJ2-7	many	TGTGCCAGCAGCACTAGACAGGGACTAGTCTACGAGCAGTACTTC	CASSTRQGLVYEQYF
TRBV25-1	14	NA	TRBJ2-2	NA	TGTGCCAGCAGTGAATACTCGAACACCGGGAAGCTGTTTTTT	CASSEYSNTGKLFF
TRBV20-1	14	TRBD2	TRBJ2-1	NA	TGCAGTGCTAGCTTACTAGCGGGGTGGAATGAGCAGTTCTTC	CSASLLAGWNEQFF
TRBV9	15	NA	TRBJ2-7	NA	TGTGCCAGCAGCGTAGATACAGGAAATACCTACGAGCAGTACTTC	CASSVDTGNTYEQYF
TRBV7-2	17	NA	TRBJ2-3	NA	TGTGCCAGCAGCTTAGAGAGGGCAGGGTCTGGCACAGATACGCAGTATTTT	CASSLERAGSGTDTQYF
TRBV10-3	14	NA	TRBJ1-2	NA	TGTGCCAGCGCCGGGACGGATGCTAACTATGGCTACACCTTC	CASAGTDANYGYTF
TRBV6-6	10	NA	TRBJ1-2	NA	TGTGCCAGCAGAACGACAGTCTACACCTTC	CASRTTVYTF
TRBV4-2	16	NA	TRBJ2-1	many	TGTGCCAGCAGCCAACGGTCGGGGAGCTCCTACAATGAGCAGTTCTTC	CASSQRSGSSYNEQFF
TRBV6-5	13	NA	TRBJ1-1	NA	TGTGCCAGCAGTTACTCTTGGGACACTGAAGCTTTCTTT	CASSYSWDTEAFF
TRBV12-3/TRBV12-4	12	NA	TRBJ2-1	many	TGTGCCAGCAGTTTAACCGCAGGAGGGCAGTTCTTC	CASSLTAGGQFF
TRBV11-2	15	NA	TRBJ2-7	NA	TGTGCCAGCAGCTCTAACCCGGGGGCGGTCTACGAGCAGTACTTC	CASSSNPGAVYEQYF
TRBV6-1	15	NA	TRBJ2-1	many	TGTGCCAGCAGTGGCCTAGTGTCAACCTACAATGAGCAGTTCTTC	CASSGLVSTYNEQFF
TRBV7-2	17	TRBD1	TRBJ1-4	NA	TGTGCCAGCAGCTTGTGGACAGGGGGCAGAGCTAATGAAAAACTGTTTTTT	CASSLWTGGRANEKLFF
TRBV12-3/TRBV12-4	13	NA	TRBJ2-3	many	TGTGCCAGCAGCCCCCATACCACAGATACGCAGTATTTT	CASSPHTTDTQYF
TRBV3-1	15	TRBD2	TRBJ2-3	many	TGTGCCAGCAGCCGAGGACTAGTTCCTGCAGATACGCAGTATTTT	CASSRGLVPADTQYF
TRBV2	16	TRBD2	TRBJ2-7	NA	TGTGCCAGCAGTGACCTTCGAGCGGGGGCCGACTACGAGCAGTACTTC	CASSDLRAGADYEQYF
TRBV20-1	12	NA	TRBJ2-1	NA	TGCAGTGCTAGCCCTCAGGGCCATGAGCAGTTCTTC	CSASPQGHEQFF
TRBV7-2	16	NA	TRBJ2-3	NA	TGTGCCAGCCCGCCATCCCCCGAGGCCCTCACAGATACGCAGTATTTT	CASPPSPEALTDTQYF
TRBV7-9	15	TRBD1	TRBJ2-1	many	TGTGCCAGCAGCTTTACAGGGGTCTCCTACAATGAGCAGTTCTTC	CASSFTGVSYNEQFF
TRBV12-3/TRBV12-4	16	TRBD2	TRBJ2-4	many	TGTGCCAGTCGGACTAGCGGAAATTTAGCCAAAAACATTCAGTACTTC	CASRTSGNLAKNIQYF
TRBV15	13	NA	TRBJ2-7	NA	TGTGCCACCAGCAGAGATCCCTTAGGCGAGCAGTACTTC	CATSRDPLGEQYF
TRBV9	15	NA	TRBJ2-1	NA	TGTGCCAGCAGCGTCTTCCTGGGAGCTATGCATGAGCAGTTCTTC	CASSVFLGAMHEQFF
TRBV20-1	15	TRBD1	TRBJ1-5	once	TGCAGTGCTAGAGACCGGACAGGGGAAGGTCAGCCCCAGCATTTT	CSARDRTGEGQPQHF